Listed here are 20 T cell receptor beta chains from one sample, sequenced in a study of tumor-infiltrating lymphocytes in primary liver carcinoma. Priming with a constant-region primer yielded TCR beta cDNA from 450 to 550 ng total RNA. Three-round nested multiplex PCR performed with slightly modified ARM-PCR produced the TCR beta libraries. For around 9 cycles apiece, the opening two PCR rounds ran with TRBV1-TRBV30 forward primers and a C-beta reverse primer. TCRdb independently ran MiXCR on the multiplex PCR reads; one entry per CDR3 protein. The data contain about 130,000 distinct CDR3 sequences, 64% of them seen just once; the ten biggest clones take up around 8.2%. For each extraction, RNA and DNA were obtained together from about 19-30 mg of unsorted bulk tissue. Material: liver tumor tissue from sampling region 3. This sample's subset: tumor region T3, left-lateral pole. Receptors were obtained from a woman in her sixties with primary liver carcinoma and hepatitis B virus infection.

The chain employs TRBV5-4 and TRBJ2-5; no reliable D call. Per the germline V gene, CDR1 is SGHNT and CDR2 is YYREEE (reference sequence). The germline V and J ends were trimmed by 6 bases and 4 bases, with 19 bases remaining between them. The CDR3 sequence is 15 residues long. Here the CDR3 reads CASKSPGVMGETQYF. In nucleotides, the CDR3 is TGTGCCAGCAAATCCCCTGGAGTGATGGGAGAGACCCAGTACTTC.

This clonotype was observed at least ten times. The CDR3 DNA sequence: TGTGCCAGCAGTCGGGACAGACCCCTGTACACCGGGGAGCTGTTTTTT. Its protein product is CASSRDRPLYTGELFF. The chain has TRBV6-5 and TRBJ2-2, with TRBD1 matching over 7 bases. CDR3 length: 16 residues. Looked up from germline, CDR1 is MNHEY and CDR2 is SVGAGI. Trimming at V came to 5 bases and at J to 3 bases, leaving 9 bases not matched to a gene.

Regarding this clonotype: This may stem from a read error, because a much larger clone lies one nucleotide away. This chain joins TRBV4-1 and TRBJ1-5, with D possibly matching TRBD1 (5 bases). The CDR3 sequence is 15 residues long. Germline V gene data show CDR1 as MGHRA and CDR2 as YSYEKL. V shed 4 bases and J shed 15 bases, with 25 bases lying between them. CDR3 region: CASSPTVSSNQSRHF. CDR3 in DNA: TGCGCCAGCAGCCCGACAGTATCTAGCAATCAGTCCCGGCATTTT.

With regard to this clonotype: The junction differs from germline at one of its ends, possibly a read error. The chain links TRBV6-2 or TRBV6-3 to TRBJ2-5; D is undetermined. The CDR3 is 13 amino acids. Germline V gene lookup returns CDR1 MNHEY and CDR2 SVGEGT. In nucleotides, the CDR3 is TGTGCCGGCAGTTACTCGGGTCCCGAGACCCAGTACTTC. It encodes CAGSYSGPETQYF.

Ten or more counts support this clonotype. The J gene is TRBJ2-1, the V gene TRBV4-1, with D unclear. The V end was cut by 3 bases, the J end by 15 bases, with 18 bases between. The CDR3 consists of 13 residues. CDR1 is MGHRA and CDR2 is YSYEKL in the germline V gene. The DNA of the CDR3 is TGCGCCAGCAGCCAGGGCCAGGCCGGAATATCGTTCTTC. Residues: CASSQGQAGISFF.

The chain couples TRBV12-3 or TRBV12-4 to TRBJ2-7, with D possibly TRBD1 on 6 matching bases. The CDR3 loop spans 15 amino acids. The DNA of the CDR3 is TGTGTCAACAGTTATCCCAACCAGGGGATCTACGAGCAGTACTTC. This translates into CVNSYPNQGIYEQYF.

This clonotype was counted only a few times. A read error is possible here, since a much larger clone lies one base away. CDR3 in amino acids: CSVRNGGTEAFF. The DNA of the CDR3 is TGCAGCGTTCGAAACGGCGGCACTGAAGCTTTCTTT. The chain uses TRBV29-1 and TRBJ1-1; D is uncertain. V gave up 5 bases and J gave up 4 bases, with 11 bases separating them. The CDR3 length is 12 residues. CDR1 SQVTM and CDR2 ANQGSEA come from the germline V gene.

The J gene is TRBJ2-4, the V gene TRBV11-2; no clear D. Germline V gene data show CDR1 as SGHAT and CDR2 as FQNNGV. CDR3 length: 14 residues. DNA for the CDR3: TGTGTCAACAGCGCCGGAGTTAACAAAAACATTCAGTACTTC. As protein: CVNSAGVNKNIQYF.

With regard to this clonotype: A read error may produce the germline difference seen at one junction end. The gene calls are TRBV6-5 and TRBJ2-5; maybe TRBD2 (6 bases). CDR1 is MNHEY and CDR2 is SVGAGI in the germline V gene. CDR3 length: 15 amino acids. The CDR3 loop is CASSPMRYNGGTQYF. The CDR3 bases are TGTGCCAGCAGTCCCATGAGGTACAATGGAGGGACCCAATACTTC.

About this clonotype: At one end the junction does not follow the germline gene, possibly because of a read error. The chain recombines TRBV29-1 with TRBJ2-3; 10 bases line up with TRBD2. This CDR3 is built from 14 residues. Germline CDR1 reads SQVTM; CDR2 reads ANQGSEA. The CDR3 nucleotides read TGCAGCGTCACCGGGACTAGCGACATAGATAGGCAGTATTTT. It is translated as CSVTGTSDIDRQYF.

A note on this clonotype: A read error is likely, as this CDR3 ends without the conserved phenylalanine or tryptophan. The DNA is omitted, as the CDR3 cannot be located on it reliably, and the CDR3 follows TCRdb's listing. The chain couples TRBV11-3 to TRBJ2-5. Germline V gives CDR1 SGHNT, CDR2 YENEEA. The CDR3 length is 11 residues, termini included. The CDR3 loop reads CASSLDETQHY.

Notes on this clonotype: The conserved phenylalanine or tryptophan normally closing the CDR3 is absent here, so this likely arose from a read error. J is TRBJ1-1 and V is TRBV11-2; D unclear. CDR3 length equals 15 residues. The germline V and J ends were trimmed by 0 bases and 1 base, with 9 bases remaining between them. Germline V CDR1 and CDR2: SGHAT, FQNNGV. The CDR3 DNA sequence: TGTGCCAGCAGCTTAGATCCCTCGACGAACACTGAAGCTTTCCTT. Its translation is CASSLDPSTNTEAFL.

The chain employs TRBV10-3 and TRBJ2-1; D remains unclear. The CDR3 totals 13 residues. Looked up from germline, CDR1 is ENHRY and CDR2 is SYGVKD. V lost 7 bases to trimming and J lost 2 bases, with 9 bases between them. The CDR3 DNA sequence: TGTGCCATCACGGAGAGCCCCTACAATGAGCAGTTCTTC. Its translation is CAITESPYNEQFF.

This clonotype is classed as medium-sized. The gene calls are TRBV11-1 and TRBJ2-1; TRBD2 matches at 8 bases. Losses at the gene ends were 5 bases for V and 0 bases for J; bases not matched to a gene: 9. In germline, CDR1 is SGHAT, CDR2 FQDESV (reference sequence). The CDR3 has 17 residues. The CDR3 protein is CASSERPGTSSYNEQFF. The CDR3 DNA follows: TGTGCCAGCAGCGAAAGACCCGGGACTAGCTCCTACAATGAGCAGTTCTTC.

Points on this clonotype: An end of the junction differs from the germline gene, which may be a read error. The V gene is TRBV29-1, the J gene TRBJ1-4; TRBD1 agrees at 7 bases. Germline V CDR1 and CDR2: SQVTM, ANQGSEA. The CDR3 totals 13 residues. CDR3 protein: CSVGIGGDEKLFF. The CDR3 DNA follows: TGCAGCGTTGGGATAGGGGGCGATGAGAAACTGTTTTTT.

This clonotype was counted ten times or more. The V call is TRBV29-1, the J call TRBJ2-3; the match to TRBD2 covers 7 bases. The CDR3 totals 13 residues. CDR1 is SQVTM and CDR2 is ANQGSEA in the germline V gene. CDR3 protein: CASGLRGTDTQYF. The CDR3 DNA sequence: TGCGCCTCGGGCTTGCGGGGGACAGATACGCAGTATTTT.

This clonotype has a handful of counts. The chain is built from TRBV5-1 and TRBJ1-4; the match to TRBD1 covers 9 bases. Germline V gives CDR1 SGHRS, CDR2 YFSETQ. J lost 6 bases, V lost 5 bases, and 8 bases had no gene match. The CDR3 covers 15 residues. The CDR3 loop reads CASSSWGQGDEKLFF. The CDR3 DNA follows: TGCGCCAGCAGTTCTTGGGGACAGGGTGATGAAAAACTGTTTTTT.

Notes on this clonotype: One junction end disagrees with the germline gene, perhaps due to a read error. This chain links TRBV11-2 with TRBJ2-3, with TRBD2 identical over 7 bases. This CDR3 is 13 amino acids long. Germline V gene sequence: CDR1 SGHAT, CDR2 FQNNGV. CDR3 residues: CASSPRLADTQCF. The CDR3 DNA reads as TGTGCCAGTAGCCCACGACTAGCAGATACGCAGTGTTTT. Variable domain in full (rest from reference TRBV11-2 and TRBJ2-3): EAGVAQSPRYKIIEKRQSVAFWCNPISGHATLYWYQQILGQGPKLLIQFQNNGVVDDSQLPKDRFSAERLKGVDSTLKIQPAKLEDSAVYLCASSPRLADTQCFGPGTRLTVL.

To note about this clonotype: A much larger clone differs by one base, so this may be a read error. The CDR3 DNA follows: TGTGCCAGCAGCTTAGGGTGGGGCACAGAGGGGGCCAACGTCCTGGCTTTC. Its translation: CASSLGWGTEGANVLAF. The chain couples TRBV7-8 to TRBJ2-6; 7 bases fit TRBD1. The CDR3 is made up of 17 amino acids. CDR1 and CDR2 from the germline V gene are SGHVS and FQNEAQ.

On this clonotype itself: The CDR3 does not close with the conserved phenylalanine or tryptophan, likely indicating a read error. V is TRBV11-2 and J is TRBJ2-5, with TRBD2 matching 7 bases. The CDR3 runs 21 residues. The germline CDR1 and CDR2 sequences are SGHAT and FQNNGV. This CDR3 reads CASGLAPQVSGTGGPQETQYL. The CDR3 DNA reads TGTGCCAGCGGCTTAGCCCCGCAGGTCTCGGGTACGGGAGGTCCCCAAGAGACCCAGTACTTG.